This is a list of T cell receptor beta chains from one sample in a study of blood T cell repertoires in COVID-19. Sequenced by immunoSEQ multiplex PCR; TCRdb stores in-frame clones only, minus some. The sample has about 64,000 clones, roughly 76% seen once. The material sequenced was peripheral blood. These receptors were obtained from a human donor in a cohort sampled during active COVID-19. Both conserved end residues are part of each CDR3. A D gene is named only where the DNA matches it firmly. Clone sizes are given selectively: once, few, many, or a class where the clone is expanded.

18	TRBV15	.	.	TRBJ1-4	CATSRDLGDVATNEKLFF	TGTGCCACCAGCAGAGATCTCGGGGATGTTGCAACTAATGAAAAACTGTTTTTT
15	TRBV7-9	.	.	TRBJ1-2	CASSLASGGRYGYTF	TGTGCCAGCAGCTTAGCGTCGGGGGGACGCTACGGCTACACCTTC
13	TRBV6-6	TRBD1	.	TRBJ1-1	CASGDRGNTEAFF	TGTGCCAGCGGGGACAGGGGAAACACTGAAGCTTTCTTT
16	TRBV6-1	.	once	TRBJ1-5	CASSGGGGGSNQPQHF	TGTGCCAGCAGTGGCGGTGGTGGGGGGTCGAATCAGCCCCAGCATTTT
19	TRBV14	TRBD1	.	TRBJ2-2	CASSQDLLRGGATTGELFF	TGTGCCAGCAGCCAAGATCTATTGCGAGGGGGCGCTACGACCGGGGAGCTGTTTTTT
14	TRBV6-5	.	.	TRBJ2-2	CASRQGQNTGELFF	TGTGCCAGCAGGCAAGGACAGAACACCGGGGAGCTGTTTTTT
16	TRBV7-2	TRBD2	.	TRBJ2-7	CASSPPASGGAGEQYF	TGTGCCAGCAGCCCCCCCGCTAGCGGGGGGGCCGGGGAGCAGTACTTC
13	TRBV2	.	.	TRBJ2-7	CASSGGERNEQYF	TGTGCCAGCAGTGGGGGGGAACGGAACGAGCAGTACTTC
13	TRBV30	TRBD1	.	TRBJ1-2	CAWAWKGAVGYTF	TGTGCCTGGGCGTGGAAGGGGGCGGTTGGCTACACCTTC
15	TRBV5-1	TRBD2	.	TRBJ2-7	CASSLAPSGTYEQYF	TGCGCCAGCAGCTTGGCCCCTAGCGGCACCTACGAGCAGTACTTC
13	TRBV5-1	TRBD1	.	TRBJ1-5	CASSQGVNQPQHF	TGCGCCAGCAGTCAGGGGGTGAATCAGCCCCAGCATTTT
18	TRBV19	TRBD2	few	TRBJ2-5	CASSIGLAGGRNQETQYF	TGTGCCAGTAGTATTGGACTAGCGGGGGGCAGAAACCAAGAGACCCAGTACTTC
12	TRBV2	.	.	TRBJ1-6	CASSDVNSPLHF	TGTGCCAGCAGTGACGTAAATTCACCCCTCCACTTT
11	TRBV7-9	.	.	TRBJ2-3	CASSFLEAQYF	TGTGCCAGCAGCTTCCTTGAGGCGCAGTATTTT
14	TRBV28	.	.	TRBJ2-7	CASSIDRYSYEQYF	TGTGCCAGCAGTATCGACAGGTACTCCTACGAGCAGTACTTC
14	TRBV6-5	TRBD1	few	TRBJ1-1	CASRKGGGNTEAFF	TGTGCCAGCAGGAAAGGGGGCGGGAACACTGAAGCTTTCTTT
16	TRBV5-1	TRBD2	.	TRBJ2-5	CASSLGSGGPQETQYF	TGCGCCAGCAGCTTGGGTAGCGGGGGGCCTCAAGAGACCCAGTACTTC
14	TRBV7-3	.	.	TRBJ1-1	CASSSRGANTEAFF	TGTGCCAGCAGCTCCCGAGGCGCGAACACTGAAGCTTTCTTT
13	TRBV5-1	.	.	TRBJ1-1	CASSLEVEGKAFF	TGCGCCAGCAGCTTGGAGGTTGAGGGAAAAGCTTTCTTT
11	TRBV18	TRBD1	few	TRBJ2-7	CASRTGDEQYF	TGTGCCAGCCGCACAGGGGACGAGCAGTACTTC
15	TRBV19	TRBD2	.	TRBJ2-3	CASTDRGGTGDTQYF	TGTGCCAGTACCGACCGGGGGGGGACTGGAGATACGCAGTATTTT
16	TRBV6-1	.	.	TRBJ2-5	CASSERGGGQRETQYF	TGTGCCAGCAGTGAAAGGGGGGGCGGCCAGAGGGAGACCCAGTACTTC
15	TRBV30	.	.	TRBJ2-7	CAWSVALDPSYEQYF	TGTGCCTGGAGTGTTGCACTAGACCCTTCCTACGAGCAGTACTTC
17	TRBV21-1	.	.	TRBJ2-7	CASSPSLGGRCSYEQYF	TGTGCCAGCAGCCCATCGCTCGGTGGGCGTTGTTCCTACGAGCAGTACTTC
13	TRBV7-2	.	.	TRBJ2-5	CASSSSFQETQYF	TGTGCCAGCAGTTCTAGCTTTCAAGAGACCCAGTACTTC
13	TRBV4-3	.	.	TRBJ1-5	CASSQDRDQPQHF	TGCGCCAGCAGCCAAGACAGGGATCAGCCCCAGCATTTT
13	TRBV19	.	.	TRBJ1-5	CASSATTVQPQHF	TGTGCCAGTAGTGCAACGACAGTTCAGCCCCAGCATTTT
15	TRBV2	TRBD1	.	TRBJ1-6	CAGRGAAAYNSPLHF	TGTGCTGGCAGGGGGGCAGCCGCCTATAATTCACCCCTCCACTTT
14	TRBV7-2	.	few	TRBJ1-4	CASSLGYRNEKLFF	TGTGCCAGCAGCTTAGGGTACAGAAATGAAAAACTGTTTTTT
12	TRBV5-1	.	.	TRBJ2-7	CASSGPANEQYF	TGCGCCAGCAGCGGGCCGGCCAACGAGCAGTACTTC
14	TRBV7-8	TRBD2	.	TRBJ2-5	CASSLGLAGETQYF	TGTGCCAGCAGCCTCGGACTAGCCGGAGAGACCCAGTACTTC
16	TRBV5-1	.	once	TRBJ2-3	CASSSTGGGLADTQYF	TGCGCCAGCAGCTCAACAGGGGGGGGCCTGGCAGATACGCAGTATTTT
15	TRBV19	TRBD1	.	TRBJ1-5	CASSKTGERNQPQHF	TGTGCCAGTAGCAAAACAGGGGAGAGAAATCAGCCCCAGCATTTT
14	TRBV5-1	TRBD2	.	TRBJ2-1	CASSLFPGGNEQFF	TGCGCCAGCAGCTTGTTTCCGGGGGGCAATGAGCAGTTCTTC
16	TRBV28	TRBD1	.	TRBJ2-5	CASSFGGGRGPETQYF	TGTGCCAGCAGTTTCGGTGGCGGCAGGGGGCCGGAGACCCAGTACTTC
13	TRBV5-1	.	.	TRBJ2-7	CASSLAGAWEQYF	TGCGCCAGCAGCTTGGCTGGGGCTTGGGAGCAGTACTTC
15	TRBV11-2	TRBD1	.	TRBJ1-4	CASSIDRVFNEKLFF	TGTGCCAGCAGTATTGACAGGGTCTTTAATGAAAAACTGTTTTTT
16	TRBV4-2	TRBD2	.	TRBJ2-4	CASSPQLAGGENIQYF	TGTGCCAGCAGCCCCCAGCTAGCGGGGGGGGAGAACATTCAGTACTTC
14	TRBV7-2	TRBD2	.	TRBJ2-7	CASSKRGGRGEQYF	TGTGCCAGCAGCAAGCGGGGGGGCAGAGGGGAGCAGTACTTC
14	TRBV4-2	.	.	TRBJ2-7	CASSRDILIVEQYF	TGTGCCAGCAGCCGGGACATACTTATAGTGGAGCAGTACTTC
14	TRBV6-6	.	few	TRBJ1-1	CASIRWAYDTEAFF	TGTGCCAGCATCCGGTGGGCATACGATACTGAAGCTTTCTTT
15	TRBV24-1	.	.	TRBJ2-3	CATSEGTYSTDTQYF	TGTGCCACCAGTGAGGGGACATATAGCACAGATACGCAGTATTTT
15	TRBV6-5	TRBD1	.	TRBJ1-1	CASRSTGSMNTEAFF	TGTGCCAGCAGGTCGACAGGGTCAATGAACACTGAAGCTTTCTTT
13	TRBV19	TRBD1	.	TRBJ1-2	CASSPRDRGSYTF	TGTGCCAGTAGTCCCCGGGACAGAGGAAGCTACACCTTC
12	TRBV29-1	TRBD1	.	TRBJ1-1	CSSDRGGTEAFF	TGCAGCTCGGACAGGGGCGGCACTGAAGCTTTCTTT
13	TRBV28	TRBD1	.	TRBJ1-5	CASGTGGNQPQHF	TGTGCCAGCGGGACAGGGGGCAACCAGCCCCAGCATTTT
15	TRBV19	TRBD1	.	TRBJ2-7	CASSNGQGAFHEQYF	TGTGCCAGTAGTAACGGACAGGGGGCGTTCCACGAGCAGTACTTC